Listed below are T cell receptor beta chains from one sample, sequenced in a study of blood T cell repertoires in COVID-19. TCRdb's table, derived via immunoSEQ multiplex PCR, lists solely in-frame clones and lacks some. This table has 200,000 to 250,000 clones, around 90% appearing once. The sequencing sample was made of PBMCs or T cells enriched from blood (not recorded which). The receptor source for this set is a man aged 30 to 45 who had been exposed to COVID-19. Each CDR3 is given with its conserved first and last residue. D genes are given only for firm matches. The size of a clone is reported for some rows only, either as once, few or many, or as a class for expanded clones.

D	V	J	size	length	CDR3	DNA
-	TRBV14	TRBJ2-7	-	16	CASSQDRRAGPYEQYF	TGTGCCAGCAGCCAAGATCGGAGGGCTGGACCCTACGAGCAGTACTTC
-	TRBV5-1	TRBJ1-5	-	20	CASSWELRQNIQGNNQPQHF	TGCGCCAGCAGCTGGGAGTTACGGCAAAATATTCAGGGGAACAATCAGCCCCAGCATTTT
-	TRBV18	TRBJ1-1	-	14	CASSPPGGPPEAFF	TGTGCCAGCTCACCACCCGGGGGTCCCCCTGAAGCTTTCTTT
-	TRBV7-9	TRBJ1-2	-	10	CASSPQGYTF	TGTGCCAGCAGCCCCCAGGGCTACACCTTC
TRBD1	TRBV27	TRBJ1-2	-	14	CASSLAGTGNGYTF	TGTGCCAGCAGTTTGGCAGGGACAGGGAATGGCTACACCTTC
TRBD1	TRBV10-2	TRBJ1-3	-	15	CASKQGHISGNTIYF	TGCGCCAGCAAACAGGGGCACATCTCTGGAAACACCATATATTTT
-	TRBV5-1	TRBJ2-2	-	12	CASSLLAGELFF	TGCGCCAGCAGCTTGCTAGCCGGGGAGCTGTTTTTT
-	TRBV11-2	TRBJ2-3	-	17	CASSLVGGAGASDTQYF	TGTGCCAGCAGCTTAGTTGGGGGGGCTGGAGCCTCAGATACGCAGTATTTT
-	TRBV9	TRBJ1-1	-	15	CASSVVAHTNTEAFF	TGTGCCAGCAGCGTAGTAGCACACACGAACACTGAAGCTTTCTTT
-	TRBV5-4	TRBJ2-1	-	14	CASSTNPRGSEQFF	TGTGCCAGCAGCACGAACCCTAGGGGGAGTGAGCAGTTCTTC
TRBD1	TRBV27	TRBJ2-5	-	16	CASSSSGTGIQETQYF	TGTGCCAGCAGTTCCTCCGGGACAGGGATCCAAGAGACCCAGTACTTC
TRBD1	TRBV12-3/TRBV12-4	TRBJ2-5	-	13	CASRGQGQETQYF	TGTGCCAGCAGGGGACAGGGGCAAGAGACCCAGTACTTC
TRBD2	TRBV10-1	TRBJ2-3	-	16	CASSDIRGGGTDTQYF	TGCGCCAGCAGCGATATACGGGGGGGCGGCACAGATACGCAGTATTTT
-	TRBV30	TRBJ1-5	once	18	CAWSQSPKTERSNQPQHF	TGTGCCTGGAGTCAGTCCCCCAAGACAGAGCGCAGCAATCAGCCCCAGCATTTT
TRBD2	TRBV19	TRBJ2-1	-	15	CASSKGLAGTQEQFF	TGTGCCAGTAGTAAAGGACTAGCGGGGACCCAGGAGCAGTTCTTC
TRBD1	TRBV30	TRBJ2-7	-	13	CASSTGGPYEQYF	TGTGCCTCTTCGACAGGGGGCCCCTACGAGCAGTACTTC
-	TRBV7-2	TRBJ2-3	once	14	CASSLFTGTDTQYF	TGTGCCAGCAGCTTATTTACTGGTACAGATACGCAGTATTTT
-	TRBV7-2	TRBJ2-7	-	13	CASSLAGSPEQYF	TGTGCCAGCAGCTTAGCAGGTAGCCCCGAGCAGTACTTC
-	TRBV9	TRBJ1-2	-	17	CASRRTPNVRGESGYTF	TGTGCCAGCAGGCGTACTCCAAACGTACGGGGTGAGAGTGGCTACACCTTC
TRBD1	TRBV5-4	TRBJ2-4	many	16	CASSSLAQGLGNIQYF	TGTGCCAGCAGCTCGCTGGCACAGGGGCTTGGGAACATTCAGTACTTC
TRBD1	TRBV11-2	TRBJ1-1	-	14	CASSLRTGEAEAFF	TGTGCCAGCAGCCTGAGGACAGGGGAGGCTGAAGCTTTCTTT
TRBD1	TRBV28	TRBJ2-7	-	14	CASRSPGTGGEQYF	TGTGCCAGCAGATCACCCGGGACAGGGGGTGAGCAGTACTTC
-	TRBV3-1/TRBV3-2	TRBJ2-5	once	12	CASSPKFGTQYF	TGTGCCAGCAGCCCAAAATTCGGGACCCAGTACTTC
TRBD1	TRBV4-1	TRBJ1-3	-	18	CASSRGQRLDGGGNTIYF	TGCGCCAGCAGCAGGGGGCAGCGACTCGACGGGGGTGGAAACACCATATATTTT
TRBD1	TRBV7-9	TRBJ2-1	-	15	CASSLGQGQKNEQFF	TGTGCCAGCAGCTTGGGACAGGGCCAGAAGAATGAGCAGTTCTTC
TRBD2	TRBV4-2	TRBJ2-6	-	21	CASSQDRGTSGGSSGANVLTF	TGTGCCAGCAGCCAAGATAGAGGGACTAGCGGGGGCAGCTCTGGGGCCAACGTCCTGACTTTC
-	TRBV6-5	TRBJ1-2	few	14	CASMLGGGAYGYTF	TGTGCCAGCATGCTCGGGGGGGGTGCCTATGGCTACACCTTC
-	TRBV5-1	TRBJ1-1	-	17	CASSLRSPLTGNTEAFF	TGCGCCAGCAGCTTGAGGTCCCCTTTGACAGGGAACACTGAAGCTTTCTTT
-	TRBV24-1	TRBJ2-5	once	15	CATSDPGDFQETQYF	TGTGCCACCAGTGATCCGGGGGACTTTCAAGAGACCCAGTACTTC
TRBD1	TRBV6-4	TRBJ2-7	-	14	CASLGTGGPYEQYF	TGTGCCAGCCTGGGGACAGGGGGACCCTACGAGCAGTACTTC
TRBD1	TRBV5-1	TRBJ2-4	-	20	CASSLVPVTGQVVTKNIQYF	TGCGCCAGCAGCTTGGTCCCGGTTACGGGACAGGTAGTGACCAAAAACATTCAGTACTTC
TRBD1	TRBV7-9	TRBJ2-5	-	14	CASSPQGTGETQYF	TGTGCCAGCAGCCCGCAAGGGACAGGAGAGACCCAGTACTTC
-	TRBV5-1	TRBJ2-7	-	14	CASSSLTGSYEQYF	TGCGCCAGCAGCTCCTTGACAGGTTCCTACGAGCAGTACTTC
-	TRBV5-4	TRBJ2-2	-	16	CASSLIPGANTGELFF	TGTGCCAGCAGCTTGATTCCGGGGGCGAACACCGGGGAGCTGTTTTTT
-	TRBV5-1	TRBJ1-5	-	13	CASSLAGYQPQHF	TGCGCCAGCAGCTTGGCAGGGTATCAGCCCCAGCATTTT
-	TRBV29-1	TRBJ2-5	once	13	CSVQVSEGETQYF	TGCAGCGTCCAGGTCTCGGAAGGAGAGACCCAGTACTTC
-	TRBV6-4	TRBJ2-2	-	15	CASSDGETPTGELFF	TGTGCCAGCAGCGACGGGGAGACCCCAACCGGGGAGCTGTTTTTT
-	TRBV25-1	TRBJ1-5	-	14	CASSNTGFDQPQHF	TGTGCCAGCAGTAACACAGGGTTCGATCAGCCCCAGCATTTT
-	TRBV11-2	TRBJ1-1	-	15	CASSLDRRGVTEAFF	TGTGCCAGCAGCTTAGATAGGCGGGGTGTCACTGAAGCTTTCTTT
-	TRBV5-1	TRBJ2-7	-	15	CASKEGSLESYEQYF	TGCGCCAGCAAGGAGGGGTCACTAGAATCCTACGAGCAGTACTTC